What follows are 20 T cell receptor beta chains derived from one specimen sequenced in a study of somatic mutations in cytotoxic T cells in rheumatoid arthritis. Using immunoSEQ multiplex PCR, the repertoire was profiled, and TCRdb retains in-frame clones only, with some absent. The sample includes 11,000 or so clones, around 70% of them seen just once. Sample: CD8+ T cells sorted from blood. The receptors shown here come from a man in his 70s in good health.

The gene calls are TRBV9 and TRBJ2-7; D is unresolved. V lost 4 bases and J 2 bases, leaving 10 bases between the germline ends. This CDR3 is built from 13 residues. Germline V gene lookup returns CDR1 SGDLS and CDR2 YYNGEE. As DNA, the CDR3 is TGTGCCAGCAGCATTGACCCCGCCTACGAGCAGTACTTC. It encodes CASSIDPAYEQYF. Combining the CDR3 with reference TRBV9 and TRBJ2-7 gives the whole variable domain DSGVTQTPKHLITATGQRVTLRCSPRSGDLSVYWYQQSLDQGLQFLIQYYNGEERAKGNILERFSAQQFPDLHSELNLSSLELGDSALYFCASSIDPAYEQYFGPGTRLTVT.

The CDR3: CASSWIRDRLYGYTF. CDR3 DNA sequence: TGTGCCAGCAGCTGGATCCGGGACAGGTTATATGGCTACACCTTC. The gene calls are TRBV12-1 and TRBJ1-2; no DNA check was done on the table's D call, TRBD1. TRBV12-1 is marked as a pseudogene. CDR3 length equals 15 residues.

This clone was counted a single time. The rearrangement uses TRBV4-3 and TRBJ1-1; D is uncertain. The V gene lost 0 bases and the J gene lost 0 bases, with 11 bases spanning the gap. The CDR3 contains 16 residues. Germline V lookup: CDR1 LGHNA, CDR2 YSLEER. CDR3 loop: CASSQERQRVNTEAFF. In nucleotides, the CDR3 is TGCGCCAGCAGCCAAGAGCGGCAGAGAGTGAACACTGAAGCTTTCTTT.

The CDR3 spells CASSPGQPLYNEQFF. The CDR3 DNA reads as TGCGCCAGCAGCCCGGGACAGCCACTCTACAATGAGCAGTTCTTC. V usage is TRBV5-1 and J usage is TRBJ2-1, with 7 bases identical to TRBD1. Germline V gene sequence: CDR1 SGHRS, CDR2 YFSETQ. The V segment lost 4 bases and the J segment 3 bases; nucleotides outside the gene matches: 7. The CDR3 consists of 15 residues.

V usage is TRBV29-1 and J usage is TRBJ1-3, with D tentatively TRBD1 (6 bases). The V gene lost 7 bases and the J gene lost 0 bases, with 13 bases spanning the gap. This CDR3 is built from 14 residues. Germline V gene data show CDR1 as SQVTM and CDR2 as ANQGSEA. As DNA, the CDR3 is TGCAGCGCTTGGACAGCCAGCTCTGGAAACACCATATATTTT. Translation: CSAWTASSGNTIYF. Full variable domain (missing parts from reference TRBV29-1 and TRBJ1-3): SAVISQKPSRDICQRGTSLTIQCQVDSQVTMMFWYRQQPGQSLTLIATANQGSEATYESGFVIDKFPISRPNLTFSTLTVSNMSPEDSSIYLCSAWTASSGNTIYFGEGSWLTVV.

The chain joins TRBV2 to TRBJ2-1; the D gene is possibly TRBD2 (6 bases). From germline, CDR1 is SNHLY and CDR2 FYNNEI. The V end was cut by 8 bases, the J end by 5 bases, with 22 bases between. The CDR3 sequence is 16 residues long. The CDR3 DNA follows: TGTGCCAGCCGGGCCTGGGCGGGAATCAGCCACAATGAGCAGTTCTTC. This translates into CASRAWAGISHNEQFF.

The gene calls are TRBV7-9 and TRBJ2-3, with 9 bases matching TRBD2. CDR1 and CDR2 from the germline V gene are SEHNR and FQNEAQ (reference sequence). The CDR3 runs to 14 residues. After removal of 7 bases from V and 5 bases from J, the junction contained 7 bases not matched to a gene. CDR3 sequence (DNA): TGTGCCAGCACCTATAGCGGGAGTGGAGATACGCAGTATTTT. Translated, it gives CASTYSGSGDTQYF.

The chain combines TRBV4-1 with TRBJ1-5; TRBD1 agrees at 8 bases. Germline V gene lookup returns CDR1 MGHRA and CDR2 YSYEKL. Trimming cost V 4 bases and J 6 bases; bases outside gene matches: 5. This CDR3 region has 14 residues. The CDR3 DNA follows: TGCGCCAGCAGCCCGCACAGGGGGGGTCAGCCCCAGCATTTT. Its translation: CASSPHRGGQPQHF.

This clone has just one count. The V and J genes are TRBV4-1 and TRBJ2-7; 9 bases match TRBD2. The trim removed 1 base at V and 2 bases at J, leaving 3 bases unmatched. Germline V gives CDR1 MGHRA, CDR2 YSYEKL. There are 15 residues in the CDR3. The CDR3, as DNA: TGCGCCAGCAGCCAAGCGGGCGGGGGGGCCTACGAGCAGTACTTC. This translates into CASSQAGGGAYEQYF.

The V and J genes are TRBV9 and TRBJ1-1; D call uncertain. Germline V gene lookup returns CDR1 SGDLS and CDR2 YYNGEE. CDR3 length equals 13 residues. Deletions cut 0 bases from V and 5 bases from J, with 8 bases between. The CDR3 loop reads CASSVAKGTEAFF. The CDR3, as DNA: TGTGCCAGCAGCGTAGCAAAAGGTACTGAAGCTTTCTTT.

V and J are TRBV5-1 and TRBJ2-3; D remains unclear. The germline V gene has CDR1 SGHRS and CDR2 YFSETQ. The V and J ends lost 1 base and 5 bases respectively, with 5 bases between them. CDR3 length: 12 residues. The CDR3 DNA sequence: TGCGCCAGCAGCTTGAATCTAGATACGCAGTATTTT. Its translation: CASSLNLDTQYF.

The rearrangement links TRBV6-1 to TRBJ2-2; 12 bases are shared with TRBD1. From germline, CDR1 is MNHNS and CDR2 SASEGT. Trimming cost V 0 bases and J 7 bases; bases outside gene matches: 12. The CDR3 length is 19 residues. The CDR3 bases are TGTGCCAGCAGTGAAGCACTTTGGGGACAGGGGGCATATCACGGGGAGCTGTTTTTT. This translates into CASSEALWGQGAYHGELFF.

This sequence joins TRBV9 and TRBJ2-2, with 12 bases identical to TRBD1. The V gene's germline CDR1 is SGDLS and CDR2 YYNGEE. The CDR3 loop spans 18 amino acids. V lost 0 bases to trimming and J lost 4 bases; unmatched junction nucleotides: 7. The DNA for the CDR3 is TGTGCCAGCAGCGTAGTCGGGACAGGGGGCGCGGGCACCGGGGAGCTGTTTTTT. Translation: CASSVVGTGGAGTGELFF.

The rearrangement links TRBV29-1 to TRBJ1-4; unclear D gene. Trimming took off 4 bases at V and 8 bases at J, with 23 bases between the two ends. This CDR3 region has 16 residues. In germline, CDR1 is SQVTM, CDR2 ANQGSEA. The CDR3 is CSVVEGTSSEGEKLFF. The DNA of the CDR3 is TGCAGCGTTGTTGAGGGAACGTCGTCGGAGGGAGAAAAACTGTTTTTT. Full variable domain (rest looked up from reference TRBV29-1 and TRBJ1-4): SAVISQKPSRDICQRGTSLTIQCQVDSQVTMMFWYRQQPGQSLTLIATANQGSEATYESGFVIDKFPISRPNLTFSTLTVSNMSPEDSSIYLCSVVEGTSSEGEKLFFGSGTQLSVL.

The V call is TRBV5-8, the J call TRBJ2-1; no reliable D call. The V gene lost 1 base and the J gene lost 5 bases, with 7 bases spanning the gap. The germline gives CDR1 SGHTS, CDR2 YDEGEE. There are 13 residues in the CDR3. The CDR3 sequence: CASSLTHNNEQFF. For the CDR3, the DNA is TGTGCCAGCAGCTTGACACATAACAATGAGCAGTTCTTC.

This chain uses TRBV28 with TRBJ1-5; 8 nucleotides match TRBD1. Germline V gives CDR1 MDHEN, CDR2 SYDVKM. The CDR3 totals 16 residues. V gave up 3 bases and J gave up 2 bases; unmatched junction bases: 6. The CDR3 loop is CASSFTGGRGNQPQHF. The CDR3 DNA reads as TGTGCCAGCAGTTTCACAGGGGGGAGAGGCAATCAGCCCCAGCATTTT. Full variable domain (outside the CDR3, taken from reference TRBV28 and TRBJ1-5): DVKVTQSSRYLVKRTGEKVFLECVQDMDHENMFWYRQDPGLGLRLIYFSYDVKMKEKGDIPEGYSVSREKKERFSLILESASTNQTSMYLCASSFTGGRGNQPQHFGDGTRLSIL.

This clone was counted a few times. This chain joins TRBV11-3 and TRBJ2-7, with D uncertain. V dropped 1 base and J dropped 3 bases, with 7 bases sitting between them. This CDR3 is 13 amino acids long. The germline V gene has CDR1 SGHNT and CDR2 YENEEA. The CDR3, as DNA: TGTGCCAGCAGCTTAGGGCCGGGCTACGAGCAGTACTTC. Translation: CASSLGPGYEQYF.

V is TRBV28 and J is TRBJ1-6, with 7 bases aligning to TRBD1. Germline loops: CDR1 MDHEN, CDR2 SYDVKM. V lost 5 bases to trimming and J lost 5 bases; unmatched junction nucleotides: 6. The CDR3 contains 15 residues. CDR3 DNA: TGTGCCAGCAGTGGCGGACAGGCGGATAATTCACCCCTCCACTTT. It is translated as CASSGGQADNSPLHF.

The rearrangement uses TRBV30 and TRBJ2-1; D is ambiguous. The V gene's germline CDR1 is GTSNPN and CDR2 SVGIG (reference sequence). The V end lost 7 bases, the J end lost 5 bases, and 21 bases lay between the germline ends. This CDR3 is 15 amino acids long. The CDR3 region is CAFTQEDIDDNEQFF. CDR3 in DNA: TGTGCCTTCACGCAAGAAGACATCGACGACAATGAGCAGTTCTTC. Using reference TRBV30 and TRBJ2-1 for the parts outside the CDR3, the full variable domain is SQTIHQWPATLVQPVGSPLSLECTVEGTSNPNLYWYRQAAGRGLQLLFYSVGIGQISSEVPQNLSASRPQDRQFILSSKKLLLSDSGFYLCAFTQEDIDDNEQFFGPGTRLTVL.

CDR3 nucleotides: TGTGCCAGCAGCATATCTAGCGGGAGGCAGTTCTTC. This codes for CASSISSGRQFF. V gene TRBV13 combines with J gene TRBJ2-1, with TRBD2 matching 10 bases. The CDR3 covers 12 residues. Per germline, CDR1 PRHDT and CDR2 FYEKMQ (reference sequence). V shed 5 bases and J 12 bases; nucleotides not matched to a gene: 4.